Presented here are 14 T cell receptor beta chains from one specimen sequenced in a study of cytomegalovirus exposure and HLA in healthy donors. PCR used 60 Vbeta primers and 13 Jbeta primers. The method was immunoSEQ multiplex PCR; TCRdb's version includes in-frame clones alone and lacks a portion of them. The profile shows 100,000 to 150,000 clones, under 20% of them singletons. Material for sequencing was PBMCs. The receptors shown here come from a female donor in good health and CMV-seropositive.

The J gene is TRBJ1-4, the V gene TRBV7-9, with 9 positions matching TRBD1. Germline values: CDR1 SEHNR, CDR2 FQNEAQ (reference sequence). Losses at the gene ends were 6 bases for V and 7 bases for J; bases not matched to a gene: 6. The CDR3 covers 14 residues. CDR3 loop: CASRQQGAGEKLFF. CDR3 in DNA: TGTGCCAGCAGGCAACAGGGGGCGGGTGAAAAACTGTTTTTT.

This chain uses TRBV7-2 with TRBJ2-2; a weak D match, TRBD2 (6 bases). Trimming cost V 4 bases and J 8 bases, with 14 bases left between them. Germline CDR1 and CDR2: SGHTA and FQGNSA. The CDR3 extends over 14 amino acids. The CDR3 region is CASSYLRGRGELFF. The DNA for the CDR3 is TGTGCCAGCAGCTACTTGCGGGGTCGAGGGGAGCTGTTTTTT.

The chain uses TRBV4-2 and TRBJ2-4, with 8 bases aligning to TRBD1. The CDR3 contains 17 residues. With V trimmed by 0 bases and J by 1 base, 5 bases remained unmatched. Germline V CDR1 and CDR2: LGHNA, YNFKEQ. The CDR3 loop reads CASSQEAGGFAKNIQYF. CDR3 DNA: TGTGCCAGCAGCCAAGAGGCAGGGGGCTTCGCCAAAAACATTCAGTACTTC.

The rearrangement uses TRBV12-5 and TRBJ2-3; 12 positions match TRBD2. The V and J ends lost 4 bases and 1 base, in that order; junction bases with no gene match: 9. The CDR3 runs to 18 residues. CDR1 is LGHNT and CDR2 is FRNRAP in the germline V gene. The DNA of the CDR3 is TGTGCTAGTGGTTGGGTAGCTAGCGGGAGGGCCGGCACAGATACGCAGTATTTT. As protein: CASGWVASGRAGTDTQYF.

Only a few counts were recorded for this clone. The V call is TRBV4-3, the J call TRBJ1-2, with a weak D call TRBD1 (5 bases). CDR1 and CDR2 (germline): LGHNA, YSLEER. The CDR3 contains 18 residues. The V end lost 0 bases, the J end lost 0 bases, and 17 bases lay between the germline ends. The DNA for the CDR3 is TGCGCCAGCAGCCAAGATGGCCGGAGGGGTTTTACTAACTATGGCTACACCTTC. This codes for CASSQDGRRGFTNYGYTF.

In its sample, this clone was seen a few times. The genes are TRBV30 and TRBJ1-5; 9 nucleotides align to TRBD1. Germline CDR1 reads GTSNPN; CDR2 reads SVGIG (reference sequence). V was pared by 1 base and J by 4 bases, with 2 bases of the junction left unmatched. CDR3 length: 14 amino acids. CDR3 region: CAWSGTGVNQPQHF. CDR3 DNA sequence: TGTGCCTGGAGTGGGACAGGGGTAAATCAGCCCCAGCATTTT.

The chain has TRBV18 and TRBJ2-7, with 9 bases aligning to TRBD1. CDR1 KGHSH and CDR2 LQKENI come from the germline V gene. Trimming took 1 base from V and 2 from J; bases not matched to a gene: 15. CDR3 size: 19 residues. The CDR3 nucleotides are TGTGCCAGCTCACCACTCCTAGACGGGACAGGGACACGTACCTACGAGCAGTACTTC. This encodes CASSPLLDGTGTRTYEQYF.

The chain is built from TRBV4-3 and TRBJ1-4; D unresolved. Germline CDR1 reads LGHNA; CDR2 reads YSLEER. The ends were cut back, 2 bases at V and 8 bases at J, with 18 bases in the middle. The CDR3 loop spans 16 amino acids. The CDR3 here is CASSQYWRVVWEKLFF. CDR3 nucleotide sequence: TGCGCCAGCAGCCAATATTGGAGAGTGGTCTGGGAAAAACTGTTTTTT.

This clone was seen only a few times. V and J are TRBV7-8 and TRBJ1-2; 8 bases match TRBD1. CDR1 SGHVS and CDR2 FQNEAQ come from the germline V gene. The junction had 9 bases not matched to a gene; V was cut back by 5 bases and J by 4 bases. There are 15 residues in the CDR3. The CDR3 DNA is TGTGCCAGCAGCGGACGGACAGGGCCCCCCTATGGCTACACCTTC. Its protein is CASSGRTGPPYGYTF.

There are a few counts of this clone. The chain joins TRBV11-2 to TRBJ1-6; weak D call: TRBD1 (5 bases). CDR3 length equals 18 residues. Trimming pared 5 bases from V and 5 bases from J, leaving 22 bases between. CDR1 is SGHAT and CDR2 is FQNNGV in the germline V gene. CDR3 sequence: CASSATGTRGGNNSPLHF. CDR3 nucleotide sequence: TGTGCCAGCAGCGCAACTGGGACGCGGGGCGGGAATAATTCACCCCTCCACTTT.

This sequence joins TRBV9 and TRBJ2-3; TRBD2 aligns across 7 bases. The CDR3 sequence is 14 residues long. The germline gives CDR1 SGDLS, CDR2 YYNGEE. V shed 3 bases, J shed 6 bases, and the junction held 7 bases outside the gene matches. CDR3 region: CASSAGGGPDTQYF. The CDR3 coding sequence is TGTGCCAGCAGCGCGGGGGGTGGGCCGGATACGCAGTATTTT.

The rearrangement joins TRBV15 to TRBJ2-1; 7 nucleotides match TRBD2. Looked up from germline, CDR1 is LNHNV and CDR2 is YYDKDF (reference sequence). There are 15 residues in the CDR3. V dropped 3 bases and J dropped 4; count of bases not matched to a gene: 6. The CDR3 spells CATSRIKREYNEQFF. The CDR3, as DNA: TGTGCCACCAGCAGGATAAAGCGGGAATACAATGAGCAGTTCTTC.

This chain uses TRBV4-3 with TRBJ2-7; TRBD2 matches at 13 bases. The CDR3 covers 19 residues. Germline CDR1 and CDR2: LGHNA and YSLEER. J lost 4 bases, V lost 3 bases, and 15 bases had no gene match. The chain's CDR3 is CASSHSSSTSGGAAYEQYF. The DNA of the CDR3 is TGCGCCAGCAGCCACTCCTCCTCAACTAGCGGGGGGGCCGCTTACGAGCAGTACTTC.

V and J are TRBV11-2 and TRBJ2-7; a weak D match, TRBD1 (6 bases). The V end was cut by 3 bases, the J end by 3 bases, with 9 bases between. The CDR3 runs to 13 residues. Per the germline V gene, CDR1 is SGHAT and CDR2 is FQNNGV. CDR3 bases: TGTGCCAGCAGCTTGTACAGGGACTACGAGCAGTACTTC. This codes for CASSLYRDYEQYF.